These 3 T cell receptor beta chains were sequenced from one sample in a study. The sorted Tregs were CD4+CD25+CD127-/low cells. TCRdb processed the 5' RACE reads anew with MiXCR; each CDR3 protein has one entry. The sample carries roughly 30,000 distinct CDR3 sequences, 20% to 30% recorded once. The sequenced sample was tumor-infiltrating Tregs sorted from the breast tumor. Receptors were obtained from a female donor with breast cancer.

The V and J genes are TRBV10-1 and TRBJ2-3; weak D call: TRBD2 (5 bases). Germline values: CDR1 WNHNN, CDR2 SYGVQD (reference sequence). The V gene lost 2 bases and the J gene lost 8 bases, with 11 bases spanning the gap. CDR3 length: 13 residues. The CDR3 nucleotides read TGCGCCAGCAGTGAGCCAACTAGGAGTACGCAGTATTTT. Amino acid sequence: CASSEPTRSTQYF.

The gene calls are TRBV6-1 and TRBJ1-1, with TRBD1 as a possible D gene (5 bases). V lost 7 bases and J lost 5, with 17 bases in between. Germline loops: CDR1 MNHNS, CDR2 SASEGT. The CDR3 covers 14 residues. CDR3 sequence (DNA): TGTGCCAGCACCACGACGGGGGGTACGACTGAAGCTTTCTTT. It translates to CASTTTGGTTEAFF.

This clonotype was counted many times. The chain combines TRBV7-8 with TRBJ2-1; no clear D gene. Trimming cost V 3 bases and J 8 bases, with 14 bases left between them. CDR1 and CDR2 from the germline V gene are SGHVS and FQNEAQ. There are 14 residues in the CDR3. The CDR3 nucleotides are TGTGCCAGCAGCTTGGCACTACGGAGCTATGAGCAGTTCTTC. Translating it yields CASSLALRSYEQFF. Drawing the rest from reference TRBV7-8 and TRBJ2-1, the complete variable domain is GAGVSQSPRYKVAKRGQDVALRCDPISGHVSLFWYQQALGQGPEFLTYFQNEAQLDKSGLPSDRFFAERPEGSVSTLKIQRTQQEDSAVYLCASSLALRSYEQFFGPGTRLTVL.